The next 8 T cell receptor beta chains were all read from a single sample in a study of blood T cell repertoires in COVID-19. TCRdb keeps only in-frame clones here, not all; method: immunoSEQ multiplex PCR. The table includes 100,000 to 150,000 clones, 86% detected once. The source material was PBMCs or T cells enriched from blood (not recorded which). These receptor sequences come from a woman in her forties or fifties who had recovered from COVID-19.

V and J are TRBV4-1 and TRBJ2-3; 8 bases line up with TRBD2. V shed 3 bases, J shed 3 bases, and the junction held 8 bases outside the gene matches. This CDR3 has 16 amino acids. From germline, CDR1 is MGHRA and CDR2 YSYEKL. In nucleotides, the CDR3 is TGCGCCAGCAGCCAGGTCGGGAGACTAGCGACAGATACGCAGTATTTT. This encodes CASSQVGRLATDTQYF.

The chain has TRBV19 and TRBJ2-7, with 8 bases that match TRBD1. The V segment lost 4 bases and the J segment 1 base; nucleotides outside the gene matches: 18. Germline V CDR1 and CDR2: LNHDA, SQIVND (reference sequence). The CDR3 has 19 amino acids. The CDR3 sequence is CASSRSDGTGGKVSYEQYF. The CDR3 DNA is TGTGCCAGTAGTAGATCAGACGGGACAGGAGGTAAGGTATCCTACGAGCAGTACTTC.

The V call is TRBV19, the J call TRBJ2-3; the match to TRBD1 covers 10 bases. The CDR3 runs 14 residues. The V gene end was trimmed by 7 bases and the J gene end by 1 base; junction bases not matched to a gene: 2. The germline V gene has CDR1 LNHDA and CDR2 SQIVND (reference sequence). The CDR3 region has the DNA TGTGCCAGTACCGGGACAGGGGGCACAGATACGCAGTATTTT. Protein: CASTGTGGTDTQYF.

J is TRBJ1-2 and V is TRBV7-2, with 8 bases identical to TRBD1. The trim removed 3 bases at V and 7 bases at J, leaving 7 bases unmatched. In germline, CDR1 is SGHTA, CDR2 FQGNSA. The CDR3 contains 14 residues. The CDR3 protein is CASSFGTQGAGYTF. The CDR3 DNA reads as TGTGCCAGCAGCTTCGGAACCCAGGGGGCTGGCTACACCTTC.

This clone was counted once. The CDR3 sequence is CASSAGGGYSNQPQHF. The CDR3 coding sequence is TGTGCCAGCAGCGCGGGTGGGGGCTATAGCAATCAGCCCCAGCATTTT. J is TRBJ1-5 and V is TRBV5-4; D might be TRBD1 (6 bases). V was cut by 4 bases and J by 0 bases, with 14 bases left in between. The V gene's germline CDR1 is SGHNT and CDR2 YYREEE (reference sequence). CDR3 length: 16 residues. The full variable domain, in which reference TRBV5-4 and TRBJ1-5 provide the parts outside the CDR3, is ETGVTQSPTHLIKTRGQQVTLRCSSQSGHNTVSWYQQALGQGPQFIFQYYREEENGRGNFPPRFSGLQFPNYSSELNVNALELDDSALYLCASSAGGGYSNQPQHFGDGTRLSIL.

The chain recombines TRBV7-2 with TRBJ1-2; 9 bases line up with TRBD1. CDR1 and CDR2 from the germline V gene are SGHTA and FQGNSA. The J segment lost 8 bases and the V segment lost 5 bases, leaving 9 bases of the junction unmatched. The CDR3 contains 14 residues. The CDR3 DNA reads TGTGCCAGCAGCCCGAGGGACAGGGCCGACGGCTACACCTTC. Protein product: CASSPRDRADGYTF.

The chain recombines TRBV9 with TRBJ1-1; D may be TRBD1 (5 bases). CDR3 size: 13 residues. Germline values: CDR1 SGDLS, CDR2 YYNGEE. The V end lost 3 bases, the J end lost 0 bases, and 6 bases lay between the germline ends. The CDR3 spells CASSGQLNTEAFF. As DNA, the CDR3 is TGTGCCAGCAGCGGACAGTTGAACACTGAAGCTTTCTTT.

This chain links TRBV18 with TRBJ1-2; 9 nucleotides line up with TRBD1. V shed 1 base, J shed 4 bases, and the junction held 7 bases outside the gene matches. The CDR3 covers 16 residues. Germline V gene lookup returns CDR1 KGHSH and CDR2 LQKENI. The CDR3 region is CASSPRTGGMSYGYTF. DNA of the CDR3: TGTGCCAGCTCACCACGTACAGGGGGCATGAGCTATGGCTACACCTTC.